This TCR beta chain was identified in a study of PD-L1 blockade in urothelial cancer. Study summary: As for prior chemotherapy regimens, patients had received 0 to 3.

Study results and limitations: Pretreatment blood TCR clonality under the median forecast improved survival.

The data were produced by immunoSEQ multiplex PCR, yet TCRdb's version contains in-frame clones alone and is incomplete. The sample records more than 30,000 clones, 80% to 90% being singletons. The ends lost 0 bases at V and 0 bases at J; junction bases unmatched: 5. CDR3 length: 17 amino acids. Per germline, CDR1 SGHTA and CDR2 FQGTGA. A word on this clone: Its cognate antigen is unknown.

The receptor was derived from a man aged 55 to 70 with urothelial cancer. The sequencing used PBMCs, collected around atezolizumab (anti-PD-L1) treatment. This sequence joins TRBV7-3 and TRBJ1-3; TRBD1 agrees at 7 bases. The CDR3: CASSLTGQVNSGNTIYF. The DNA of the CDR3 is TGTGCCAGCAGCTTAACAGGACAGGTGAACTCTGGAAACACCATATATTTT.